A few counts support the clone carrying this TCR beta chain. Antigen specificity is unknown. TCRdb recomputed calls from the 5' RACE reads with MiXCR, one row per CDR3 protein. The table lists about 810,000 distinct CDR3 sequences, around an eighth of them singletons. Germline lookup yields CDR1 DFQATT and CDR2 SNEGSKA (reference sequence). The CDR3 is 18 amino acids. Unmatched junction bases numbered 13, after V lost 4 bases and J lost 1 base. The sample originates from a study of identical twins. Study observations and caveats: The degree of excess twin sharing was weaker in beta out-of-frame sequences.

This sample also belongs to another study, concerning yellow fever vaccine responses in identical twins.

Material for sequencing was PBMCs. This sequence originates from a woman aged 18-35 years in good health. The genes are TRBV20-1 and TRBJ2-3; TRBD2 matches at 11 bases. The CDR3 DNA is TGCAGTGCTACCTACATAGCGGGAGGGCCCAGTCGCACAGATACGCAGTATTTT. Translating gives CSATYIAGGPSRTDTQYF.